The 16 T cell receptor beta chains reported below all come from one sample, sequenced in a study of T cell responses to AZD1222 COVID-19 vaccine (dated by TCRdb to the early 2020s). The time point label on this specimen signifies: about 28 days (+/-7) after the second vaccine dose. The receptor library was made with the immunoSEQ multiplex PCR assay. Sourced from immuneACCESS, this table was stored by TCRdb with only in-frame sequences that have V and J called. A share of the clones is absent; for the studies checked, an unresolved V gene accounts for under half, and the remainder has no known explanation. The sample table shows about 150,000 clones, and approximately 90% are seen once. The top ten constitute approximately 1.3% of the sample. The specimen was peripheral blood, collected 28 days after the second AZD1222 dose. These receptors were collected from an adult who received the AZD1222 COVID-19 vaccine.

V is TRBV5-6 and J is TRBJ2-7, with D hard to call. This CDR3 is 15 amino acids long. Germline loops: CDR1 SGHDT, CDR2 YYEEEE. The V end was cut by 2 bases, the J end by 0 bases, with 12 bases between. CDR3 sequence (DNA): TGTGCCAGCAGCTTCTCTCTGCGGAGCTCCTACGAGCAGTACTTC. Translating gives CASSFSLRSSYEQYF.

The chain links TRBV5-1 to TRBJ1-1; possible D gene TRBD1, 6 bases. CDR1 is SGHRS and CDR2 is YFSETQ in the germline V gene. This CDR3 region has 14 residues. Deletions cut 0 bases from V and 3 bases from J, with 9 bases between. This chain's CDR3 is CASSLVGQHTEAFF. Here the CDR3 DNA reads TGCGCCAGCAGCTTGGTCGGACAGCACACTGAAGCTTTCTTT.

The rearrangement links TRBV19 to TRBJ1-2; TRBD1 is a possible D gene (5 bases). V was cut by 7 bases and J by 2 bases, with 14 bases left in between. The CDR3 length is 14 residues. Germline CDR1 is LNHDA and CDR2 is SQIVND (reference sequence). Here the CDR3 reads CASTPFGANYGYTF. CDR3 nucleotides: TGTGCCAGTACCCCGTTCGGGGCGAACTATGGCTACACCTTC.

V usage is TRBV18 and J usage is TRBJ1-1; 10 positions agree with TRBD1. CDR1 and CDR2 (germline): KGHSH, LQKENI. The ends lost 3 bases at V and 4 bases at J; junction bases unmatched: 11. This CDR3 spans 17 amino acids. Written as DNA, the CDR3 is TGTGCCAGCTCACCTCCTGGACAGGGGGGCGTGGGCACTGAAGCTTTCTTT. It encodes CASSPPGQGGVGTEAFF.

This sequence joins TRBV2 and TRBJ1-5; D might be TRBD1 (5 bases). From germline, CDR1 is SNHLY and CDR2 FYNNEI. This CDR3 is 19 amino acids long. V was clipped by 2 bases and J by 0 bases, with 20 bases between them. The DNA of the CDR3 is TGTGCCAGCAGTGAACGGTACGGGGCCAACCCCAATAGCAATCAGCCCCAGCATTTT. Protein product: CASSERYGANPNSNQPQHF. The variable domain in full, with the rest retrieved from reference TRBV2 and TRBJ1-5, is EPEVTQTPSHQVTQMGQEVILRCVPISNHLYFYWYRQILGQKVEFLVSFYNNEISEKSEIFDDQFSVERPDGSNFTLKIRSTKLEDSAMYFCASSERYGANPNSNQPQHFGDGTRLSIL.

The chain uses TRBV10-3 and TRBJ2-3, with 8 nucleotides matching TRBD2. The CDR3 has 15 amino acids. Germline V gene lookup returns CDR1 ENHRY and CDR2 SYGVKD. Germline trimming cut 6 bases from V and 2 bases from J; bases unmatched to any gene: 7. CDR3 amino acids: CAISDGTRPTDTQYF. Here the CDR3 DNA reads TGTGCCATCAGCGATGGGACTAGGCCCACAGATACGCAGTATTTT.

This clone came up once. The chain's CDR3 is CASSVDLGGQEYYEQYF. CDR3 in DNA: TGTGCCAGCAGCGTAGATCTGGGGGGGCAGGAATACTACGAGCAGTACTTC. The chain couples TRBV9 to TRBJ2-7, with D perhaps TRBD2 (7 bases). CDR1 is SGDLS and CDR2 is YYNGEE in the germline V gene. V gave up 0 bases and J gave up 3 bases, with 19 bases separating them. This CDR3 is 17 amino acids long.

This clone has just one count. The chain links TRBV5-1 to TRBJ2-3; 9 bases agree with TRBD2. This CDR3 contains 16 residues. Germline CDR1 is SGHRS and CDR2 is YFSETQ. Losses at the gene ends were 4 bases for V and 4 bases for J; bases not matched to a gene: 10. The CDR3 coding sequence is TGCGCCAGCAGCATGTCTCCCCAGCGGGGGGCAGATACGCAGTATTTT. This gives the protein CASSMSPQRGADTQYF. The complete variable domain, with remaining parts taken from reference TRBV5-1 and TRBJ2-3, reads KAGVTQTPRYLIKTRGQQVTLSCSPISGHRSVSWYQQTPGQGLQFLFEYFSETQRNKGNFPGRFSGRQFSNSRSEMNVSTLELGDSALYLCASSMSPQRGADTQYFGPGTRLTVL.

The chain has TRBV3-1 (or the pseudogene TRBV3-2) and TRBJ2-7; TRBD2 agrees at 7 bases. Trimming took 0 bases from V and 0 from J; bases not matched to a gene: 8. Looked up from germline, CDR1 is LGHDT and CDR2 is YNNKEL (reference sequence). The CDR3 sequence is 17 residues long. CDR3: CASSQDPGTNPSYEQYF. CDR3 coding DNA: TGTGCCAGCAGCCAAGATCCCGGGACTAACCCCTCCTACGAGCAGTACTTC.

CDR3 in DNA: TGTGCCAGCAGCCATGTCGCGCGGAGCTACGAGCAGTACTTC. It translates to CASSHVARSYEQYF. V is TRBV4-2 and J is TRBJ2-7; no firm D call. The CDR3 is 14 amino acids. Looked up from germline, CDR1 is LGHNA and CDR2 is YNFKEQ. Trimming pared 3 bases from V and 3 bases from J, leaving 12 bases between.

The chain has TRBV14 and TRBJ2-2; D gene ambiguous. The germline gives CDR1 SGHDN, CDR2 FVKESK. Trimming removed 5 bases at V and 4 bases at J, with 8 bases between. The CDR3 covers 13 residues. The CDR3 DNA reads TGTGCCAGCAGCTACTACAGCACCGGGGAGCTGTTTTTT. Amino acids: CASSYYSTGELFF. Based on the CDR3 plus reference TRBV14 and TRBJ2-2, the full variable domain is EAGVTQFPSHSVIEKGQTVTLRCDPISGHDNLYWYRRVMGKEIKFLLHFVKESKQDESGMPNNRFLAERTGGTYSTLKVQPAELEDSGVYFCASSYYSTGELFFGEGSRLTVL.

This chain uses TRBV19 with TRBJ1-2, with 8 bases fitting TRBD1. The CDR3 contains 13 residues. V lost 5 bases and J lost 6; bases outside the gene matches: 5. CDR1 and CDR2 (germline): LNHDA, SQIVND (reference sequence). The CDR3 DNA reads TGTGCCAGTAGTCCGCAGGGGGCCGATGGCTACACCTTC. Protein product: CASSPQGADGYTF.

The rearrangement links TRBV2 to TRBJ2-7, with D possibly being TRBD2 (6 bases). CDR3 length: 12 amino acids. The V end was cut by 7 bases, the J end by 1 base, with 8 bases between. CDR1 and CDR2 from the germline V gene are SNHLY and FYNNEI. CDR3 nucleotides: TGTGCCAGCATCGGGGGTTCCTACGAGCAGTACTTC. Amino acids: CASIGGSYEQYF.

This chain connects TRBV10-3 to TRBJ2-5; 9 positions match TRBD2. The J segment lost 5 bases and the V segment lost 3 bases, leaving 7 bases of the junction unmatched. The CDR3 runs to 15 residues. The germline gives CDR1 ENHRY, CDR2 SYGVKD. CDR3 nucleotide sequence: TGTGCCATCAGTGATTTGGCTAGCGGGGCTGAGACCCAGTACTTC. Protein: CAISDLASGAETQYF.

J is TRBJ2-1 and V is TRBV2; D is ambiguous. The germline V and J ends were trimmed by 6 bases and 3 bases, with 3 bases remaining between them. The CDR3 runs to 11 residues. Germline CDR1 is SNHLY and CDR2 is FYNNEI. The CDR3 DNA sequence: TGTGCCAGCAGGGGCTACAATGAGCAGTTCTTC. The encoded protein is CASRGYNEQFF.

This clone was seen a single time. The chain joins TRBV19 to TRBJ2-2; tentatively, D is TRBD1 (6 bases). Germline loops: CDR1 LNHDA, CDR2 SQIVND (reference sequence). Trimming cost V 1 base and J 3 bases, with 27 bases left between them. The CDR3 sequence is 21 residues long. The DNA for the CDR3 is TGTGCCAGTAGTATAGCCCATCCAACACCGGACAGACTGCTGCACACCGGGGAGCTGTTTTTT. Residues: CASSIAHPTPDRLLHTGELFF. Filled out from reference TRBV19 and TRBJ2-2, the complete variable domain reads DGGITQSPKYLFRKEGQNVTLSCEQNLNHDAMYWYRQDPGQGLRLIYYSQIVNDFQKGDIAEGYSVSREKKESFPLTVTSAQKNPTAFYLCASSIAHPTPDRLLHTGELFFGEGSRLTVL.